The 25 T cell receptor beta chains below come from one sample, sequenced in a study of T cells expressing NK-cell markers. Reprocessing the 5' RACE reads, TCRdb reports a single entry for every CDR3 protein and omits DNA. This sample's table has 300,000 to 500,000 distinct CDR3 sequences. The sample consisted of blood T cells: a sorted CD56 or NKG2C T cell subset, CD4+ or CD8+ T cells, or bulk PBMC T cells (not recorded which). The receptors shown here come from a woman in her 50s in good health.

The J gene is TRBJ1-5, the V gene TRBV11-2. CDR1 and CDR2 (germline): SGHAT, FQNNGV. The CDR3 consists of 15 residues. CDR3 region: CASSLNGYSNQPQHF.

This chain links TRBV7-8 with TRBJ2-1; the D call of TRBD1 rests on TCRdb alone, since no DNA is present to check it. CDR3 length: 15 residues. CDR1 SGHVS and CDR2 FQNEAQ come from the germline V gene. The CDR3 reads CASSFRGLTGDEQFF.

The CDR3 loop is CASSLSWDTGELFF. V is TRBV12-3 or TRBV12-4 and J is TRBJ2-2. This CDR3 has 14 amino acids.

The rearrangement joins TRBV2 to TRBJ2-5; the TCRdb call, TRBD1, lacks DNA for checking. Germline values: CDR1 SNHLY, CDR2 FYNNEI. The CDR3 is made up of 14 amino acids. The CDR3 loop reads CASDGGLPGETQYF.

The V gene is TRBV24-1, the J gene TRBJ2-5; no DNA is available, so the TRBD1 call from TCRdb remains unchecked. Germline V gene sequence: CDR1 KGHDR, CDR2 SFDVKD. The CDR3 is 15 amino acids. The CDR3 sequence is CATSDSGAKLVDQYF.

This rearrangement joins TRBV29-1 to TRBJ2-7; TCRdb's assignment of TRBD1 cannot be checked, as there is no DNA. The germline gives CDR1 SQVTM, CDR2 ANQGSEA. The CDR3 covers 13 residues. This CDR3 is CSVGVQGFYEQYF.

The rearrangement links TRBV4-2 to TRBJ2-5; with no DNA, the TCRdb D assignment of TRBD2 cannot be verified. The CDR3 spans 15 residues. The V gene's germline CDR1 is LGHNA and CDR2 YNFKEQ. The chain's CDR3 is CASSQGASEQETQYF.

The chain links TRBV4-1 to TRBJ2-1; with no DNA, the TCRdb D assignment of TRBD2 cannot be verified. Germline V gene data show CDR1 as MGHRA and CDR2 as YSYEKL. The CDR3 is 18 amino acids. CDR3 sequence: CASSLGLAGARAYNEQFF.

This chain joins TRBV27 and TRBJ1-2; TCRdb proposes TRBD1, but this gene call is untestable without DNA. The CDR3 runs to 15 residues. Germline V gene lookup returns CDR1 MNHEY and CDR2 SMNVEV (reference sequence). The CDR3: CASSFGRGLAYGYTF.

The chain carries TRBV29-1 and TRBJ2-2. The germline V gene has CDR1 SQVTM and CDR2 ANQGSEA. There are 12 residues in the CDR3. CDR3 protein: CSVEDLGGELFF.

The chain joins TRBV6-5 to TRBJ2-2; with no DNA, the TCRdb D assignment of TRBD1 cannot be verified. The CDR3 is made up of 17 amino acids. In germline, CDR1 is MNHEY, CDR2 SVGAGI. CDR3 loop: CASSYSRGTGWAGELFF.

The chain employs TRBV7-8 and TRBJ2-3; TCRdb proposes TRBD1, but this gene call is untestable without DNA. This CDR3 has 16 amino acids. Germline CDR1 SGHVS, CDR2 FQNEAQ. The CDR3 loop is CASSLGLQGSTDTQYF.

The rearrangement links TRBV24-1 to TRBJ2-1; TCRdb returns TRBD1, unconfirmable since there is no DNA. The CDR3 is made up of 14 amino acids. The V gene's germline CDR1 is KGHDR and CDR2 SFDVKD. The chain's CDR3 is CATSAQGAGNEQFF.

The rearrangement uses TRBV14 and TRBJ1-6. This CDR3 region has 15 residues. The V gene's germline CDR1 is SGHDN and CDR2 FVKESK. CDR3 sequence reads: CASSQGSRPRGRLHF.

The chain carries TRBV4-1 and TRBJ2-2; absent DNA, TCRdb's TRBD2 call cannot be checked. The CDR3 loop spans 16 amino acids. The germline gives CDR1 MGHRA, CDR2 YSYEKL. This CDR3 is CASSQSALAGTGELFF.

This chain links TRBV19 with TRBJ2-1. The germline V gene has CDR1 LNHDA and CDR2 SQIVND (reference sequence). This CDR3 region has 13 residues. The CDR3 is CASSERTFNEQFF.

CDR3 amino acids: CASGPGTNTGELFF. The chain recombines TRBV13 with TRBJ2-2. The CDR3 totals 14 residues. Germline loops: CDR1 PRHDT, CDR2 FYEKMQ (reference sequence).

The genes are TRBV12-3 or TRBV12-4 and TRBJ2-3; TCRdb designates TRBD2, a call that cannot be tested without DNA. The length of the CDR3 is 15 residues. The CDR3 region is CASRERAGVSDTQYF.

The chain employs TRBV29-1 and TRBJ2-5; the D call of TRBD2 rests on TCRdb alone, since no DNA is present to check it. The CDR3 has 12 amino acids. Germline values: CDR1 SQVTM, CDR2 ANQGSEA. The CDR3 loop reads CSVEKGGETQYF. The whole variable domain, filled in from reference TRBV29-1 and TRBJ2-5, reads SAVISQKPSRDICQRGTSLTIQCQVDSQVTMMFWYRQQPGQSLTLIATANQGSEATYESGFVIDKFPISRPNLTFSTLTVSNMSPEDSSIYLCSVEKGGETQYFGPGTRLLVL.

The rearrangement uses TRBV6-5 and TRBJ2-1; the TCRdb call, TRBD2, lacks DNA for checking. The CDR3 extends over 17 amino acids. Germline V gene data show CDR1 as MNHEY and CDR2 as SVGAGI. The CDR3 is CASSHGTSGSDKDEQFF.

This chain uses TRBV20-1 with TRBJ2-1; checking the TCRdb D call of TRBD1 is not possible without DNA. Germline CDR1 is DFQATT and CDR2 is SNEGSKA (reference sequence). The CDR3 spans 13 residues. The CDR3 protein is CSAPRTGEVEQFF.

This chain connects TRBV18 to TRBJ2-2. Germline V CDR1 and CDR2: KGHSH, LQKENI. This CDR3 has 16 amino acids. The chain's CDR3 is CASSPLAGGETGELFF.

The chain carries TRBV19 and TRBJ2-2. Germline V lookup: CDR1 LNHDA, CDR2 SQIVND (reference sequence). This CDR3 contains 14 residues. CDR3 sequence reads: CASSIDRITGELFF.

V gene TRBV14 combines with J gene TRBJ1-5; TCRdb proposes TRBD1, but this gene call is untestable without DNA. Germline V gene sequence: CDR1 SGHDN, CDR2 FVKESK. The CDR3 has 15 residues. CDR3 in amino acids: CASSQEGGWNQPQHF.

The gene calls are TRBV2 and TRBJ2-7; TCRdb returns TRBD1, unconfirmable since there is no DNA. This CDR3 spans 14 amino acids. Per the germline V gene, CDR1 is SNHLY and CDR2 is FYNNEI. CDR3: CASRQREAGYEQYF.